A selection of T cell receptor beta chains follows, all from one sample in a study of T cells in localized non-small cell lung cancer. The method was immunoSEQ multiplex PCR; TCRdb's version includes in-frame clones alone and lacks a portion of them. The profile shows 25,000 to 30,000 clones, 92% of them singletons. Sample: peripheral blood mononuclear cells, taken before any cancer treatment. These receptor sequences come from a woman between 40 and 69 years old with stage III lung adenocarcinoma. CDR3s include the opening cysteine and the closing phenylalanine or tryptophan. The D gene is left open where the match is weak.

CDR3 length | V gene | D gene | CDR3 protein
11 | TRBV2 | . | CASVRGETQYF
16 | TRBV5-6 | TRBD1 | CASSLGQGATKNIQYF
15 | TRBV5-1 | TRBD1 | CASWSPSGGAEKLFF
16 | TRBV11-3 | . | CASSPGRGRSYNEQFF
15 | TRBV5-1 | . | CASSLGQNYNSPLHF
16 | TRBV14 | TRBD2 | CASSHLNGGGTYEQYF
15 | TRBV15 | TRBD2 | CATSRDLAGYNEQFF
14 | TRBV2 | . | CASTQRGSTEKLFF
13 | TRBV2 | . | CASSGQNTGELFF
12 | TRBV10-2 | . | CASSEREETQYF
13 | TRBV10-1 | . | CASGDNSGNTIYF
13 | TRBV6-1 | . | CASSAQGTDTQYF
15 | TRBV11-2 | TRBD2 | CASSLSSGGQETQYF
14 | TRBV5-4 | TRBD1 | CASSRQGGDSPLHF
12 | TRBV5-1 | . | CASRRGEETQYF
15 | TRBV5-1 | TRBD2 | CASSLGLAGVDTQYF
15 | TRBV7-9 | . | CASSLAGFSGNTIYF
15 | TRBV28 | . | CASTSSESSYNEQFF
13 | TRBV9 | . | CASSPQGTDTQYF
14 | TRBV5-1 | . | CASSWGTSHTEAFF
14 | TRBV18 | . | CASSPQKGNQPQHF
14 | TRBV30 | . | CAWNRVSSYNEQFF
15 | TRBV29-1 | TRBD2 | CSGVLAGPSTDTQYF
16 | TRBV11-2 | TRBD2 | CASSFLTSGLTDTQYF
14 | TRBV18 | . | CASSLGRGNTEAFF
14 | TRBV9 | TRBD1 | CASSGTGRTYEQYF
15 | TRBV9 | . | CASSVGQGMNTEAFF
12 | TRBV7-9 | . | CASSLAQETQYF
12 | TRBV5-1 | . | CASSPGEYGYTF
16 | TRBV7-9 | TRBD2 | CASSFPGGRNTGELFF
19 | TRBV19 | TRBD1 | CASRPGQGAADSGANVLTF
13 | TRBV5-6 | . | CASSGGLLNEQFF
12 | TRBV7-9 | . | CASSLQGYEQYF
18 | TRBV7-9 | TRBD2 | CASSFGTSGRIVADTQYF
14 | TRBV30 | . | CAWSVAGITDTQYF
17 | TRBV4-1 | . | CASSLFQDPRRDYGYTF
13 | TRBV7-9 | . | CASSLGQGTEAFF
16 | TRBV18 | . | CASSPPSRGYSYEQYF
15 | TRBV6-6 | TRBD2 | CASSLPGLAGDEQFF
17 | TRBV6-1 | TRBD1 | CASSEAGGTAPRNGYTF
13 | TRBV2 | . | CASSVHREETQYF
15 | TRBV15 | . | CATSRALGGNTEAFF